This entry features one TCR beta chain sequence. The antigen is not known. This entry belongs to a study of cytomegalovirus exposure and HLA in healthy donors. General observations from the study: In terms of immune exposure information, only CMV serostatus was available. TCR beta sequences numbering about 17,000 were associated with HLA alleles at 0.05 false discovery rate in a later analysis.

The germline CDR1 and CDR2 sequences are MNHNY and SVGAGI (reference sequence). Trimming took 2 bases from V and 10 from J, leaving 12 bases between them. The CDR3 is 13 amino acids. Both 60 Vbeta primers and 13 Jbeta primers went into the PCR. In the authors' methods: About 10 million shared chains were among the approximately 76 million unique TCR beta chains that a later analysis counted. Repertoires were generated with immunoSEQ multiplex PCR, while TCRdb's copy carries only in-frame clones and drops some. That table gives V, J and clone size, and the DNA gave D and trimming. The repertoire holds under 200,000 clones, with around four fifths as singletons.

The sequencing sample was made of PBMCs. J is TRBJ2-1 and V is TRBV6-6; weak D call: TRBD2 (6 bases). The receptor's source is a female donor in good health and CMV-seronegative. CDR3 amino acids: CASSYRGREEQFF. The CDR3 coding sequence is TGTGCCAGCAGTTACCGCGGGCGGGAAGAGCAGTTCTTC.